This T cell receptor (delta chain) was captured by sequencing in a study of delta chain sequences of gamma delta T cells (dated by TCRdb to about 2017). Spanning cysteine to phenylalanine, the CDR3 consists of 23 amino acids. Here the CDR3 DNA is all that survives: 69 bases in frame from base 1. The germline V gene provides CDR1 GEAIGNYY and CDR2 EKD. V ends up 0 bases short and J 0 bases short, with an unmatched junction base count of 19. As for this clone: Its antigen has not been determined. A much larger clone lies a single base off, so this may be a read error.

Libraries were constructed by 5' RACE. Sequencing relied on an Illumina MiSeq. TCRdb reanalyzed the public reads with the CATT caller, and identical DNA sequences were merged afterwards. This sample gives around 2,400 delta-chain clones in total; roughly 28% of them show up just once. 15% to 20% of the sample lies in the top ten. The TCR originated in a human donor in good health. The sample taken for sequencing was either unsorted cells or a sorted T cell fraction (not recorded which). The chain is made from TRDV2 and TRDJ3, with TRDD3 identical over 7 junction bases. The nucleotide sequence is TGTGCCTGTGACACCGGCTTTGCGGGCGTCGAGGGGGATCTCTCCTGGGACACCCGACAGATGTTTTTC. Its amino acids are CACDTGFAGVEGDLSWDTRQMFF.